The clone carrying this T cell receptor (beta chain) was picked up a small number of times. Its specificity is not known. Presence of unique molecular identifiers characterized the TCR beta cDNA libraries. TCRdb fed the PCR reads into MiXCR, producing one record per CDR3 protein. Altogether 750,000 to 950,000 distinct CDR3 sequences are present, around 50% being singletons, with the ten largest covering approximately 4.2%. The data are from a study of post-analysis software for immune sequencing data. Across the study: Courses of disease covered relapsing-remitting, secondary progressive and progressive-relapsing multiple sclerosis.

Study-level results: Significantly decreased normalized Chao1 diversity was recorded for multiple sclerosis patients relative to controls. Strong co-clustering by F measure was evident for samples that had been prepared in the same batch. Included in a set of 5 or 6 TRBV segments more frequent in patients than controls were TRBV5-6, TRBV5-1 and TRBV20-1.

Per the germline V gene, CDR1 is SGHRS and CDR2 is YFSETQ. CDR3 length: 15 amino acids. V was shortened by 4 bases and J by 2 bases, with 13 bases between the two germline ends. V gene TRBV5-1 combines with J gene TRBJ1-5; D is uncertain. The receptor comes from a girl aged 10 to 17 with multiple sclerosis. Sequenced sample: blood. CDR3 DNA sequence: TGCGCCAGCAGCGCGGCCCCCGGGGGCAATCAGCCCCAGCATTTT. Translation gives CASSAAPGGNQPQHF. Combining the CDR3 with reference TRBV5-1 and TRBJ1-5 gives the whole variable domain KAGVTQTPRYLIKTRGQQVTLSCSPISGHRSVSWYQQTPGQGLQFLFEYFSETQRNKGNFPGRFSGRQFSNSRSEMNVSTLELGDSALYLCASSAAPGGNQPQHFGDGTRLSIL.